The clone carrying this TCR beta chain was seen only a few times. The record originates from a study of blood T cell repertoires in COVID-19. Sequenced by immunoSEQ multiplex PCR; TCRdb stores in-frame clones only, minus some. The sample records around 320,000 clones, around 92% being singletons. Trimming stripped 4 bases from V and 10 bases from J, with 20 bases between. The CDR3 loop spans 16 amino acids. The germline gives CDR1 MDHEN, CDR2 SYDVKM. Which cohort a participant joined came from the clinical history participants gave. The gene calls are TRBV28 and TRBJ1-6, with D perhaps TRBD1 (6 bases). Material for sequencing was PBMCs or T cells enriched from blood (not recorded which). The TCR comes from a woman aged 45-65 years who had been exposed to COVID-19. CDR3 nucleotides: TGTGCCAGCAGTTCGCAGGGACAATTGGCTCGGTCACCCCTCCACTTT. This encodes CASSSQGQLARSPLHF.